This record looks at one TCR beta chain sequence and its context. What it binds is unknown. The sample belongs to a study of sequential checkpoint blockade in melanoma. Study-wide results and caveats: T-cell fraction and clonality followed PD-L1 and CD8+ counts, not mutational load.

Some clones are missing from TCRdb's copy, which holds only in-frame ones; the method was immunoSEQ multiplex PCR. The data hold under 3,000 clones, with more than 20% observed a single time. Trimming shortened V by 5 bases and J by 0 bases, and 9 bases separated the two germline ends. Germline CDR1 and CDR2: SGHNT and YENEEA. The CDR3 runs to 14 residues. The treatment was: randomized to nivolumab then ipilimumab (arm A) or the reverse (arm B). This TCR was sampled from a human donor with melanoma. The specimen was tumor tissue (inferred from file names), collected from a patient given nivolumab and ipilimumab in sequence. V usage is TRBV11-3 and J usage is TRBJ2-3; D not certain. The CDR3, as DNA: TGTGCCAGCAGCCCTAGTGCCAGCACAGATACGCAGTATTTT. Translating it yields CASSPSASTDTQYF. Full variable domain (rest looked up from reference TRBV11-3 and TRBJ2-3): EAGVVQSPRYKIIEKKQPVAFWCNPISGHNTLYWYLQNLGQGPELLIRYENEEAVDDSQLPKDRFSAERLKGVDSTLKIQPAELGDSAVYLCASSPSASTDTQYFGPGTRLTVL.